This T cell receptor (beta chain) was documented in a study of glioma-infiltrating T cells. Note on this clonotype: This may be a read error: a much more frequent sequence differs by one nucleotide.

Using RNA template, CDR3s of TCR alpha and beta were amplified with iRepertoire arm-PCR. TCRdb reanalysed the multiplex PCR reads using MiXCR and keeps one entry per CDR3 protein. The sample includes 300,000 to 450,000 distinct CDR3 sequences, more than 35% of them seen just once. CDR1 is LGHNA, CDR2 YNFKEQ, per germline. This CDR3 contains 15 residues. The rearrangement joins TRBV4-2 to TRBJ2-5, with a tentative D call TRBD2 (6 bases). Source material: glioma tissue, nonneoplastic brain tissue, or PBMCs (not recorded which). The sequence derives from a human donor with low-grade glioma or glioblastoma, undergoing nonglioma brain surgery, or in good health (not recorded which). This CDR3 is CASSQGESSAETQHF. The CDR3, as DNA: TGTGCCAGCAGCCAAGGGGAATCTAGCGCTGAGACCCAGCACTTC.